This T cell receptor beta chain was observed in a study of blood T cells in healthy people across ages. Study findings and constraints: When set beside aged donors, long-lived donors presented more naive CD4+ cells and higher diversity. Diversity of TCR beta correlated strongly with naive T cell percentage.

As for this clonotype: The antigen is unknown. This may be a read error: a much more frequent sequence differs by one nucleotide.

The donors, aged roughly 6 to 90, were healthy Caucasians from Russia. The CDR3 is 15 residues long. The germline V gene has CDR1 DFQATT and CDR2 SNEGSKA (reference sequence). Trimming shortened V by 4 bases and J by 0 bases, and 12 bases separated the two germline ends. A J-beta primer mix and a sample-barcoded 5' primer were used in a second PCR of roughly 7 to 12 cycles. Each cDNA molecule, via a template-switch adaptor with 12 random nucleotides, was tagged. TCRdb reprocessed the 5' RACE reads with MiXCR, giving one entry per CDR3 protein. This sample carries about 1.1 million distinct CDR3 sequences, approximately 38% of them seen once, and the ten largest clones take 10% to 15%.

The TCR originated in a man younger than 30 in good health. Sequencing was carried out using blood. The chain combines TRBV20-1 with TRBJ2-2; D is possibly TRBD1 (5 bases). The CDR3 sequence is CSATSRVPNTGELFF. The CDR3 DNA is TGCAGTGCTACATCCAGGGTTCCGAACACCGGGGAGCTGTTTTTT.